Listed below are T cell receptor beta chains from one sample, sequenced in a study of beta chain features in type 1 diabetes. Sequenced by immunoSEQ multiplex PCR; TCRdb stores in-frame clones only, minus some. The data contain 300,000 or so clones, around 7.6% of them singletons. The sequenced material came from central memory CD4+ T cells from blood. All receptors come from a woman aged 18 to 35 in good health. Both conserved end residues are trimmed from each CDR3. The order of the fields is J gene, CDR3 length, V gene, CDR3 protein.

j_call: TRBJ1-2; cdr3_length: 14; v_call: TRBV28; cdr3_aa: ASSLNPKPSRDGYT
j_call: TRBJ2-2; cdr3_length: 15; v_call: TRBV4-3; cdr3_aa: ASSQGTSGTLTGELF
j_call: TRBJ1-2; cdr3_length: 13; v_call: TRBV6-5; cdr3_aa: ASSSEGQLPYGYT
j_call: TRBJ2-5; cdr3_length: 12; v_call: TRBV11-1; cdr3_aa: ASSPYRVRETQY
j_call: TRBJ2-7; cdr3_length: 10; v_call: TRBV10-3; cdr3_aa: AISEQLYEQY
j_call: TRBJ2-7; cdr3_length: 10; v_call: TRBV28; cdr3_aa: ASSTRGYEQY
j_call: TRBJ2-5; cdr3_length: 11; v_call: TRBV29-1; cdr3_aa: SVAAGVGETQY
j_call: TRBJ2-7; cdr3_length: 10; v_call: TRBV7-2; cdr3_aa: ASSFRAREQY
j_call: TRBJ1-2; cdr3_length: 10; v_call: TRBV10-3; cdr3_aa: AINDVRYGYT
j_call: TRBJ1-1; cdr3_length: 13; v_call: TRBV7-2; cdr3_aa: ASSFLTGATAEAF
j_call: TRBJ2-4; cdr3_length: 12; v_call: TRBV19; cdr3_aa: ATVAYKAKNIQY
j_call: TRBJ2-7; cdr3_length: 13; v_call: TRBV28; cdr3_aa: ASSNSGRLGYEQY
j_call: TRBJ2-1; cdr3_length: 12; v_call: TRBV7-2; cdr3_aa: ASSLASSYNEQF
j_call: TRBJ2-5; cdr3_length: 11; v_call: TRBV28; cdr3_aa: ATEGTGKGTQY
j_call: TRBJ2-7; cdr3_length: 12; v_call: TRBV11-1; cdr3_aa: ASSPGLAGYEQY
j_call: TRBJ1-1; cdr3_length: 13; v_call: TRBV19; cdr3_aa: ASSSAGTVNTEAF
j_call: TRBJ2-1; cdr3_length: 14; v_call: TRBV28; cdr3_aa: ASSSRTGGKYNEQF
j_call: TRBJ1-5; cdr3_length: 13; v_call: TRBV6-5; cdr3_aa: ASTPSRKSNQPQH
j_call: TRBJ2-1; cdr3_length: 14; v_call: TRBV13; cdr3_aa: ASSPRGGRASGEQF
j_call: TRBJ2-7; cdr3_length: 11; v_call: TRBV18; cdr3_aa: ASSPPWAGEQY
j_call: TRBJ2-1; cdr3_length: 11; v_call: TRBV11-3; cdr3_aa: ASSERGSNEQF
j_call: TRBJ2-7; cdr3_length: 11; v_call: TRBV25-1; cdr3_aa: ASSEFKWPEQY
j_call: TRBJ1-1; cdr3_length: 14; v_call: TRBV15; cdr3_aa: ATSRVGSGKNTEAF
j_call: TRBJ2-5; cdr3_length: 13; v_call: TRBV9; cdr3_aa: ASSGTSGFQETQY
j_call: TRBJ2-2; cdr3_length: 13; v_call: TRBV6-6; cdr3_aa: ASSSGTKNTGELF
j_call: TRBJ2-1; cdr3_length: 8; v_call: TRBV29-1; cdr3_aa: SVVEPEQF
j_call: TRBJ2-1; cdr3_length: 14; v_call: TRBV4-3; cdr3_aa: ASSQVYTSGSNEQF
j_call: TRBJ2-2; cdr3_length: 13; v_call: TRBV25-1; cdr3_aa: ASRETGVNAGELF
j_call: TRBJ1-1; cdr3_length: 15; v_call: TRBV12-2; cdr3_aa: ASRFSTLGESPTEAF
j_call: TRBJ2-1; cdr3_length: 15; v_call: TRBV19; cdr3_aa: ASSINAFWGVDNEQF
j_call: TRBJ1-2; cdr3_length: 11; v_call: TRBV7-9; cdr3_aa: ASSLTGAYGYT
j_call: TRBJ2-7; cdr3_length: 14; v_call: TRBV6-5; cdr3_aa: ASSYSGSRPDYEQY
j_call: TRBJ2-5; cdr3_length: 10; v_call: TRBV6-5; cdr3_aa: ASSYYGETQY
j_call: TRBJ2-1; cdr3_length: 13; v_call: TRBV5-6; cdr3_aa: ASSPLAGRVNEQF
j_call: TRBJ2-7; cdr3_length: 11; v_call: TRBV10-3; cdr3_aa: AISTSGLYEQY